This is a list of T cell receptor beta chains from one sample in a study of molecular identifiers for immune sequencing clone quantification. Each CDR3 protein gets one entry after TCRdb re-called the PCR reads with MiXCR. Altogether roughly 40,000 distinct CDR3 sequences are present, 24% being singletons, with the ten largest covering around 0.97%. Sequencing input: naive CD8+ T cells from blood, with Jurkat cell RNA spiked in. The source of these receptors is a human donor in good health. Some libraries in this study had Jurkat cell RNA spiked in. CDR3s include the opening cysteine and the closing phenylalanine or tryptophan. A D gene is named only where the DNA matches it firmly. The size field is filled for only some rows; it gives once, few, many or a size class.

D: .; J: TRBJ2-3; size: medium-sized; V: TRBV7-2; CDR3: CASSWTTDTQYF; DNA: TGTGCCAGCAGCTGGACCACAGATACGCAGTATTTT
D: .; J: TRBJ2-3; size: many; V: TRBV27; CDR3: CASSPVGWFGDTQYF; DNA: TGTGCCAGCAGTCCCGTAGGGTGGTTTGGAGATACGCAGTATTTT
D: .; J: TRBJ2-2; size: few; V: TRBV6-5; CDR3: CASSYVSRVGAGELFF; DNA: TGTGCCAGCAGTTACGTCTCCAGGGTAGGCGCCGGGGAGCTGTTTTTT
D: .; J: TRBJ2-7; size: medium-sized; V: TRBV30; CDR3: CAWTVRGAPYEQYF; DNA: TGTGCCTGGACCGTTCGGGGGGCCCCCTACGAGCAGTACTTC
D: .; J: TRBJ1-1; size: many; V: TRBV19; CDR3: CASQSFREAFF; DNA: TGTGCCAGCCAGTCTTTTCGTGAAGCTTTCTTT
D: TRBD2; J: TRBJ2-7; size: few; V: TRBV2; CDR3: CASSEEGTSLEQYF; DNA: TGTGCCAGCAGTGAGGAAGGGACTAGCCTCGAGCAGTACTTC
D: .; J: TRBJ1-5; size: .; V: TRBV3-2; CDR3: CAGSHALLNPPGTRDQPQHF; DNA: TGTGCCGGCAGCCACGCCCTGTTAAACCCGCCTGGGACACGAGATCAGCCCCAGCATTTT
D: .; J: TRBJ1-3; size: many; V: TRBV4-3; CDR3: CASSQDLAYPGNTIYF; DNA: TGCGCCAGCAGCCAAGATCTCGCATACCCTGGAAACACCATATATTTT
D: .; J: TRBJ1-4; size: .; V: TRBV7-6; CDR3: CASSLGGGTNEKLFF; DNA: TGTGCCAGCAGCTTAGGTGGAGGGACTAATGAAAAACTGTTTTTT
D: .; J: TRBJ2-1; size: .; V: TRBV29-1; CDR3: CSVEGGRRGNEQFF; DNA: TGCAGCGTCGAAGGTGGACGCCGGGGCAATGAGCAGTTCTTC
D: .; J: TRBJ2-5; size: many; V: TRBV6-5; CDR3: CASSYTTNSVSETQYF; DNA: TGTGCCAGCAGTTACACAACCAACTCAGTATCCGAGACCCAGTACTTC
D: TRBD1; J: TRBJ2-3; size: many; V: TRBV4-3; CDR3: CASSQTTGTVTDTQYF; DNA: TGCGCCAGCAGCCAAACGACCGGGACAGTCACAGATACGCAGTATTTT
D: TRBD1; J: TRBJ2-3; size: many; V: TRBV6-5; CDR3: CATAKSGTGFTDTQYF; DNA: TGTGCCACCGCAAAATCCGGGACAGGGTTCACAGATACGCAGTATTTT
D: TRBD1; J: TRBJ2-1; size: few; V: TRBV27; CDR3: CASSFWTGSSYNEQFF; DNA: TGTGCCAGCAGTTTTTGGACAGGGAGCTCCTACAATGAGCAGTTCTTC
D: .; J: TRBJ1-4; size: .; V: TRBV4-3; CDR3: CASSQYSPLATNENLFF; DNA: TGCGCCAGCAGCCAATACAGCCCCCTTGCTACTAATGAAAACCTATTTTTT
D: .; J: TRBJ2-7; size: many; V: TRBV20-1; CDR3: CSASPGAYEQYF; DNA: TGCAGTGCTAGCCCGGGGGCCTACGAGCAGTACTTC
D: TRBD1; J: TRBJ1-4; size: many; V: TRBV7-9; CDR3: CASSLGTGQTNEKLFF; DNA: TGTGCCAGCAGCTTAGGGACAGGGCAAACTAATGAAAAACTGTTTTTT
D: TRBD1; J: TRBJ2-2; size: .; V: TRBV6-5; CDR3: CASSPPGQGGPGELFF; DNA: TGTGCCAGCAGTCCCCCGGGACAGGGAGGCCCCGGGGAGCTGTTTTTT